This note documents a single T cell receptor beta chain sequence. Its antigen remains unknown. The source of the sample is a study of graft-versus-host responses after intestinal transplantation. The data were produced by immunoSEQ multiplex PCR, yet TCRdb's version contains in-frame clones alone and is incomplete. Of over 85,000 clones in the sample, around 93% were seen once. The V gene end was trimmed by 1 base and the J gene end by 3 bases; junction bases not matched to a gene: 5. This CDR3 has 15 residues. Germline CDR1 is SGHTA and CDR2 is FQGNSA. The specimen comprised unstimulated CD4+ T cells sorted from spleen or lymph node cells, sampled before transplant. The J gene is TRBJ2-7, the V gene TRBV7-2; 8 nucleotides agree with TRBD1. The sequence was obtained from a human donor who was the organ donor for an intestinal transplant. The DNA for the CDR3 is TGTGCCAGCAGCTTAGGACAGGGGAATTACTACGAGCAGTACTTC. It is translated as CASSLGQGNYYEQYF.